This T cell receptor (beta chain) was profiled in a study of blood T cell repertoires in COVID-19. For the study at large: Specimens from acute and convalescent COVID-19 originated in the United States, Italy and Spain. PBMCs, B-cell-depleted T cells, or T cells were the source of the cDNA or gDNA that made up the material.

Profiling relied on immunoSEQ multiplex PCR, and the TCRdb table lists in-frame clones only, not all of them. The sample shows under 100,000 clones, over 80% of them seen only once. In germline, CDR1 is SGHRS, CDR2 YFSETQ. This CDR3 is built from 13 residues. The V end lost 4 bases, the J end lost 7 bases, and 14 bases lay between the germline ends. The material sequenced was peripheral blood. The rearrangement uses TRBV5-1 and TRBJ1-2; D unresolved. This clonotype was sampled from a woman in her sixties or seventies with acute or convalescent COVID-19. CDR3 region: CASSTFESGGYTF. Written as DNA, the CDR3 is TGCGCCAGCAGCACATTCGAAAGTGGTGGCTACACCTTC.